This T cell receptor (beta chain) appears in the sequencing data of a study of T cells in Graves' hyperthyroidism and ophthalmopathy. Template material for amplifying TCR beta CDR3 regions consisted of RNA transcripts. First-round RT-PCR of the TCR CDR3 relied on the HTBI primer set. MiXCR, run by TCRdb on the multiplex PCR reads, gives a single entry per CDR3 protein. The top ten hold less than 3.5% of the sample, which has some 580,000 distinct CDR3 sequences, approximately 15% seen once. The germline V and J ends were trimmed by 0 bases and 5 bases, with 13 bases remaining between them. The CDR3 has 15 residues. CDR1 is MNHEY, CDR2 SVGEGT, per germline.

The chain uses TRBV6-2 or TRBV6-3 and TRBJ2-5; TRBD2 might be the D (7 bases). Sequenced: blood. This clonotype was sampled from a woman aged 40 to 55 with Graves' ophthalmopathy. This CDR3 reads CASSYSRGGVETQYF. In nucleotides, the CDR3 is TGTGCCAGCAGTTACTCGAGGGGGGGGGTCGAGACCCAGTACTTC.